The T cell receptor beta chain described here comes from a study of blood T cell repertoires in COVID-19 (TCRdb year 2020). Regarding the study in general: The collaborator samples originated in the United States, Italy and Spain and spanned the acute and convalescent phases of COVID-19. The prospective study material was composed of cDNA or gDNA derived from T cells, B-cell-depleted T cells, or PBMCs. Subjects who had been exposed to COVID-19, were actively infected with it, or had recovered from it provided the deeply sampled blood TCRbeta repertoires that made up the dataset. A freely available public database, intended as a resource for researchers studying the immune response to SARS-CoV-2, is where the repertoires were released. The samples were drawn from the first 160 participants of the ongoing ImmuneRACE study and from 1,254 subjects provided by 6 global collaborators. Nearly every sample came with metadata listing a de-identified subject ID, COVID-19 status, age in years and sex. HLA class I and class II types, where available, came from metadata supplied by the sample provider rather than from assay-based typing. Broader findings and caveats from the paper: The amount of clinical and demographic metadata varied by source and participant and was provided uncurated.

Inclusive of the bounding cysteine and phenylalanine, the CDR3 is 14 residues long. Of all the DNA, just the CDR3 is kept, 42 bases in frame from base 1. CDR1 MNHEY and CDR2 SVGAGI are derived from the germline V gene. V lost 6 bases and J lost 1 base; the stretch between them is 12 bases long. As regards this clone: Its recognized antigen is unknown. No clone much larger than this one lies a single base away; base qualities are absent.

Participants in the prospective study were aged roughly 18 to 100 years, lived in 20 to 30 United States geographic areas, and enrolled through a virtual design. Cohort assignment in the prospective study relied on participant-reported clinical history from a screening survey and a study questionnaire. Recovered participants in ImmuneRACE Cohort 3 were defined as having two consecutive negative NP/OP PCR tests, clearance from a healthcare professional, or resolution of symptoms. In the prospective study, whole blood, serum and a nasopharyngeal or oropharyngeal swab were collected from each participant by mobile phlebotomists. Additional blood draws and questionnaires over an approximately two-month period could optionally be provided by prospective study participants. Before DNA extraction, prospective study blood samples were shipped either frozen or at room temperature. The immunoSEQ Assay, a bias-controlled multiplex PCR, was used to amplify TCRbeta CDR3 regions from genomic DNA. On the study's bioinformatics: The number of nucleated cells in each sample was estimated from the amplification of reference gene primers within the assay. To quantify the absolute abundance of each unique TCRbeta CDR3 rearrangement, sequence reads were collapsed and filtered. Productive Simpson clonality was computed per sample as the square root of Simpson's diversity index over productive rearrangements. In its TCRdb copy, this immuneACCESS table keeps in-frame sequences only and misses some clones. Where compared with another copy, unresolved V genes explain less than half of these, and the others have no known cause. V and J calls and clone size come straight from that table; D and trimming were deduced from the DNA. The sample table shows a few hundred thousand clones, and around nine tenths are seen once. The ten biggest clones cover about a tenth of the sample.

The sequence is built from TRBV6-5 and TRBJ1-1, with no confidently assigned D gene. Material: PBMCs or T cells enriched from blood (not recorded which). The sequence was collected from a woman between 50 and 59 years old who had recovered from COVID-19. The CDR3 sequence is CASSSYAGNTEAFF. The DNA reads TGTGCCAGCAGCTCCTACGCAGGGAACACTGAAGCTTTCTTT.